One T cell receptor (beta chain) is described in this entry. The PCR was carried out with 60 Vbeta primers and 13 Jbeta primers. Assay used: immunoSEQ multiplex PCR; TCRdb lists only in-frame clones, some missing. The repertoire holds tens of thousands of clones, 60% to 75% seen once, with approximately 6.1% in the top ten. This sample stems from a study of cytomegalovirus exposure and HLA in healthy donors. Looking at the study overall: Earlier findings included roughly 120 million unique TCR beta sequences obtained from about 179 million T cells.

The CDR3 runs 11 residues. CDR1 is WNHNN and CDR2 is SYGVQD in the germline V gene (reference sequence). V was trimmed by 5 bases and J by 3 bases, leaving 5 bases between them. The sequenced material came from PBMCs. The rearrangement links TRBV10-1 to TRBJ2-7; TRBD1 is a possible D gene (5 bases). This sequence was found in a young man in good health and CMV-seronegative. The CDR3 DNA reads TGCGCCAGCAGTCAGGGCTACGAGCAGTACTTC. This sequence encodes CASSQGYEQYF.